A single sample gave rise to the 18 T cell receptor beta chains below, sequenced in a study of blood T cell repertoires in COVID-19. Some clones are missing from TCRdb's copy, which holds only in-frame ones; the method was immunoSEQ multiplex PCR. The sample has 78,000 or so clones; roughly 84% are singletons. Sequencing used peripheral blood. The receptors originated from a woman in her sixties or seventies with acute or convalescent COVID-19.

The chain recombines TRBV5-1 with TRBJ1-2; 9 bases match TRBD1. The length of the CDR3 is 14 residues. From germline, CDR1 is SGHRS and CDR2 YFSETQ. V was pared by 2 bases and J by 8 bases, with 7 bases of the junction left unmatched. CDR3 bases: TGCGCCAGCAGCTTCGGACAGGGGATTCGGGGCTACACCTTC. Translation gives CASSFGQGIRGYTF.

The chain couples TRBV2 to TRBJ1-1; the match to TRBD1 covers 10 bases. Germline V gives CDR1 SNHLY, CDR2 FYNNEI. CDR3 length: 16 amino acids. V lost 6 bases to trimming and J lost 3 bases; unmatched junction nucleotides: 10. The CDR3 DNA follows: TGTGCCAGCAGGGGGACGACAGGGGGCTGGCACACTGAAGCTTTCTTT. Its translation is CASRGTTGGWHTEAFF.

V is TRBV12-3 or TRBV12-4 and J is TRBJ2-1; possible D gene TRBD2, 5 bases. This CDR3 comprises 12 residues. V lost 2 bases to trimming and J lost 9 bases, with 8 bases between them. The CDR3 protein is CASSLLAAEQFF. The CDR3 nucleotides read TGTGCCAGCAGTTTACTAGCAGCTGAGCAGTTCTTC.

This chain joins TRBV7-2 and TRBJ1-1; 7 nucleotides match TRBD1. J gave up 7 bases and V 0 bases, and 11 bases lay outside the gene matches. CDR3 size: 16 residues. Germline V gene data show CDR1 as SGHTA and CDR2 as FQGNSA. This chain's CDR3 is CASSLALSRGRSEAFF. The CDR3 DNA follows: TGTGCCAGCAGCTTAGCGCTTTCTAGGGGGCGTAGTGAAGCTTTCTTT.

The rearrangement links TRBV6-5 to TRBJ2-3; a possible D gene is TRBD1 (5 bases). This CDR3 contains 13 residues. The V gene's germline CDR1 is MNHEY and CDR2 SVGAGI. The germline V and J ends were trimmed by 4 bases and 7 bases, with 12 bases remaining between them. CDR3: CASSSLQGHTQYF. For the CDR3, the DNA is TGTGCCAGCAGTTCCCTCCAGGGTCATACGCAGTATTTT.

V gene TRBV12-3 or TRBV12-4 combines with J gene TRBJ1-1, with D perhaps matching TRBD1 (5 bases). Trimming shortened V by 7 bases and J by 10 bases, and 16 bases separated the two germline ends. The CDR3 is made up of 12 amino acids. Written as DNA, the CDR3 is TGTGCCAGCACCGGGCCAGGGTCTTTAGCTTTCTTT. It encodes CASTGPGSLAFF.

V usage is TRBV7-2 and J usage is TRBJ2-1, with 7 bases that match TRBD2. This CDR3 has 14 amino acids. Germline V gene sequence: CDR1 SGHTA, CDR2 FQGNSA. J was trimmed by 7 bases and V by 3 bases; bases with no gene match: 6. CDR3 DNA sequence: TGTGCCAGCAGCTTTGCGGGGGTGAGAAATGAGCAGTTCTTC. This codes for CASSFAGVRNEQFF.

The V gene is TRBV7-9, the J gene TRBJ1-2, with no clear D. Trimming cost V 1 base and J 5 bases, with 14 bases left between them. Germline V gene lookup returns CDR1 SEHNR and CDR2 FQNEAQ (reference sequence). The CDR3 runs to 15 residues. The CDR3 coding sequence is TGTGCCAGCAGCTTAGGGCTCGGGTTTAGGTATGGCTACACCTTC. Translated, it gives CASSLGLGFRYGYTF.

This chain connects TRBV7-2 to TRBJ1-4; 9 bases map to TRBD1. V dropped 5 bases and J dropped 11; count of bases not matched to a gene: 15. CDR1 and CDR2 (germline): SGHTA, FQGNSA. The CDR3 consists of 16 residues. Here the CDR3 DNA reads TGTGCCAGCAGCCCGAATCACCTCGGGACAGGGTGGAAACTGTTTTTT. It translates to CASSPNHLGTGWKLFF.

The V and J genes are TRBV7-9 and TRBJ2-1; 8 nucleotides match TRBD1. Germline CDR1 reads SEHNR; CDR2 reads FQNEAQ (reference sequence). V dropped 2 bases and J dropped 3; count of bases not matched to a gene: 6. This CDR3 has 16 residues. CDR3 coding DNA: TGTGCCAGCAGCTTATGGGCCGGGACAGGCTACAATGAGCAGTTCTTC. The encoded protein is CASSLWAGTGYNEQFF.

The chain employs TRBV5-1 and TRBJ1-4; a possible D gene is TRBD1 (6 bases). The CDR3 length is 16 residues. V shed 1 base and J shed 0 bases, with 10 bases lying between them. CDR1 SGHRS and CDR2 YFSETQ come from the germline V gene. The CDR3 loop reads CASSLTGLTTNEKLFF. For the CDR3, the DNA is TGCGCCAGCAGCTTGACAGGGCTTACAACTAATGAAAAACTGTTTTTT.

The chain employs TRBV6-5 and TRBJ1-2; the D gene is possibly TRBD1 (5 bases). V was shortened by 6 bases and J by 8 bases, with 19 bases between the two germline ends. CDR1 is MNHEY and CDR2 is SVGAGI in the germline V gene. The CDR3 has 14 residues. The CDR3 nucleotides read TGTGCCAGCAGCGGCCTTGGGGCAGGGAAGGGCTACACCTTC. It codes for CASSGLGAGKGYTF.

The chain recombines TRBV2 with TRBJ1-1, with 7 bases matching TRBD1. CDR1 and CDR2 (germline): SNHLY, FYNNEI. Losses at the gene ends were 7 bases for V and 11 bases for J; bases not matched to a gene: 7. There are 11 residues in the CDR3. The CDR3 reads CASTLGGLAFF. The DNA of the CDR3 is TGTGCCAGCACCCTAGGGGGCTTGGCTTTCTTT.

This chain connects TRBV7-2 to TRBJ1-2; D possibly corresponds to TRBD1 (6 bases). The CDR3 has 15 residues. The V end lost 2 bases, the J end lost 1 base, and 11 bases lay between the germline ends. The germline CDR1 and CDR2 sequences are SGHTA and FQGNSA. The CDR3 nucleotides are TGTGCCAGCAGCTTATCGACAGGCGTTAACTATGGCTACACCTTC. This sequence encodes CASSLSTGVNYGYTF. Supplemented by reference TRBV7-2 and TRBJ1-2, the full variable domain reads GAGVSQSPSNKVTEKGKDVELRCDPISGHTALYWYRQSLGQGLEFLIYFQGNSAPDKSGLPSDRFSAERTGGSVSTLTIQRTQQEDSAVYLCASSLSTGVNYGYTFGSGTRLTVV.

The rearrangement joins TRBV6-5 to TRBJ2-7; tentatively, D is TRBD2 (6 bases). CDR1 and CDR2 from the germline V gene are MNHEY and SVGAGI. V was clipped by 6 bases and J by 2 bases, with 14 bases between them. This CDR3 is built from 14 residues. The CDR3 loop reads CASRLTGLPYEQYF. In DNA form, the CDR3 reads TGTGCCAGCAGACTTACGGGACTCCCCTACGAGCAGTACTTC.

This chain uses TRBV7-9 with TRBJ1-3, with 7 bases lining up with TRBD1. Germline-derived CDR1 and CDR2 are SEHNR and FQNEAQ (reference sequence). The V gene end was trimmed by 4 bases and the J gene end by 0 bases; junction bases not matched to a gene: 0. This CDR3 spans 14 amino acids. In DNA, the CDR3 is TGTGCCAGCAGCTGGGACAGCTCTGGAAACACCATATATTTT. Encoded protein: CASSWDSSGNTIYF.

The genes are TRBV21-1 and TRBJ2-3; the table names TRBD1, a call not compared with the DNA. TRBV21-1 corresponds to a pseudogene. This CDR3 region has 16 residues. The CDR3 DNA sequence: TGTGCCAGCAGCAAAGGGGGCAGGATCCTCACAGATACGCAGTATTTT. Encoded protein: CASSKGGRILTDTQYF.

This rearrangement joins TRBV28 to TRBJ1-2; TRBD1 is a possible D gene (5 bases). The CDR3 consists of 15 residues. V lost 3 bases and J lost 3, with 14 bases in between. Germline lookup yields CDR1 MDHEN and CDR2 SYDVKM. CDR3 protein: CASSLRGGEDYGYTF. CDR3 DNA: TGTGCCAGCAGTTTGAGGGGAGGGGAGGACTATGGCTACACCTTC.